This T cell receptor beta chain was sequenced during a study of shared clonotypes between healthy human individuals. At the deep level, the assay was run. The protocol was immunoSEQ multiplex PCR, while the TCRdb copy is restricted to in-frame clones and leaves out a portion. Here the sample spans about 2.3 million clones, roughly 92% being singletons. V lost 7 bases and J lost 7, with 20 bases in between. Germline V CDR1 and CDR2: SGHTA, FQGNSA. The CDR3 has 14 amino acids. Healthy adults negative for HIV, lacking recent acute infections or vaccinations, served as donors. This receptor was obtained from a man aged 18 to 29 in good health. Some clones in this sample may be carry-over from other donors' samples. This chain uses TRBV7-2 with TRBJ2-7; D is possibly TRBD2 (6 bases). The sample consisted of naive CD4+ T cells from PBMCs. Subset of the sample: CD45RA+ positively selected. This CDR3 reads CASTQIPGVGEQYF. The CDR3 DNA reads as TGTGCCAGCACACAGATTCCGGGGGTAGGGGAGCAGTACTTC. Looking up the rest from reference TRBV7-2 and TRBJ2-7 gives the full variable domain: GAGVSQSPSNKVTEKGKDVELRCDPISGHTALYWYRQSLGQGLEFLIYFQGNSAPDKSGLPSDRFSAERTGGSVSTLTIQRTQQEDSAVYLCASTQIPGVGEQYFGPGTRLTVT.